A single sample is the source of the 27 T cell receptor beta chains below, sequenced in a study of control samples from healthy donors and cancer patients. Sequenced by immunoSEQ multiplex PCR; TCRdb stores in-frame clones only, minus some. The sample shows 200,000 to 250,000 clones, roughly 94% of them seen only once. The sample taken for sequencing was blood. The receptors stem from a man aged 50-59 years in good health.

The J gene is TRBJ1-4, the V gene TRBV7-2; D is uncertain. This CDR3 has 14 residues. Germline CDR1 SGHTA, CDR2 FQGNSA. V lost 5 bases and J 4 bases, leaving 11 bases between the germline ends. The CDR3 sequence: CASSHGRINEKLFF. The CDR3 bases are TGTGCCAGCAGCCACGGGCGGATTAATGAAAAACTGTTTTTT.

The V call is TRBV4-3, the J call TRBJ1-2; D call uncertain. The V gene's germline CDR1 is LGHNA and CDR2 YSLEER. V was clipped by 0 bases and J by 6 bases, with 14 bases between them. This CDR3 region has 15 residues. The CDR3 loop reads CASSQEGRGRDGYTF. CDR3 sequence (DNA): TGCGCCAGCAGCCAAGAGGGCCGGGGTCGAGATGGCTACACCTTC.

This clone came up once. The chain uses TRBV5-6 and TRBJ1-5; possible D gene TRBD1, 5 bases. The V end was cut by 2 bases, the J end by 4 bases, with 16 bases between. This CDR3 spans 16 amino acids. CDR1 and CDR2 from the germline V gene are SGHDT and YYEEEE. The CDR3 sequence: CASSFARAQINQPQHF. CDR3 nucleotides: TGTGCCAGCAGCTTCGCCAGGGCCCAAATAAATCAGCCCCAGCATTTT.

The CDR3 nucleotides are TGTGCCAGCAGTTACTCGAAATGGGGGGTTCTGTTTTTT. This encodes CASSYSKWGVLFF. The J gene is TRBJ1-4, the V gene TRBV6-5, with a tentative D call TRBD1 (5 bases). Germline lookup yields CDR1 MNHEY and CDR2 SVGAGI. CDR3 length: 13 amino acids. V gave up 0 bases and J gave up 14 bases, with 13 bases separating them.

The genes are TRBV5-1 and TRBJ2-2, with no clear D. V was clipped by 0 bases and J by 5 bases, with 8 bases between them. The V gene's germline CDR1 is SGHRS and CDR2 YFSETQ. This CDR3 has 14 amino acids. Here the CDR3 DNA reads TGCGCCAGCAGCTTGGATGGTCCTACCGGGGAGCTGTTTTTT. Its translation: CASSLDGPTGELFF.

This clone was observed a single time. V usage is TRBV20-1 and J usage is TRBJ2-3, with D uncertain. Trimming took 3 bases from V and 4 from J, leaving 14 bases between them. This CDR3 is built from 14 residues. Per germline, CDR1 DFQATT and CDR2 SNEGSKA (reference sequence). CDR3 nucleotides: TGCAGTGCTAGTAGGGCCGACTTGGCAGATACGCAGTATTTT. It encodes CSASRADLADTQYF.

This clone was counted once. The rearrangement uses TRBV6-6 and TRBJ2-7; the match to TRBD2 covers 11 bases. This CDR3 has 14 amino acids. Trimming removed 5 bases from V and 6 bases from J; junction bases left unmatched: 6. Germline CDR1 reads MNHNY; CDR2 reads SVGAGI (reference sequence). The CDR3 here is CASSLSGGAVEQYV. CDR3 coding DNA: TGTGCCAGCAGTCTTAGCGGGGGGGCCGTCGAGCAGTACGTC.

The V and J genes are TRBV5-1 and TRBJ1-1, with TRBD1 matching 8 bases. V lost 4 bases, J lost 4 bases, and 6 bases stayed unmatched. Germline CDR1 is SGHRS and CDR2 is YFSETQ. The CDR3 contains 14 residues. The CDR3 DNA reads as TGCGCCAGCAGCCCGGACAGGGCGGGCACTGAAGCTTTCTTT. This sequence encodes CASSPDRAGTEAFF. Filled out from reference TRBV5-1 and TRBJ1-1, the complete variable domain reads KAGVTQTPRYLIKTRGQQVTLSCSPISGHRSVSWYQQTPGQGLQFLFEYFSETQRNKGNFPGRFSGRQFSNSRSEMNVSTLELGDSALYLCASSPDRAGTEAFFGQGTRLTVV.

V gene TRBV7-8 combines with J gene TRBJ1-5; no clear D. V dropped 1 base and J dropped 5 bases, with 12 bases sitting between them. The CDR3 has 15 amino acids. The germline gives CDR1 SGHVS, CDR2 FQNEAQ. CDR3 amino acids: CASSLGALTDQPQHF. CDR3 bases: TGTGCCAGCAGCTTAGGAGCCTTAACCGATCAGCCCCAGCATTTT.

The genes are TRBV7-9 and TRBJ2-2; TRBD2 agrees at 7 bases. CDR1 is SEHNR, CDR2 FQNEAQ, per germline (reference sequence). The J segment lost 4 bases and the V segment lost 7 bases, leaving 12 bases of the junction unmatched. The CDR3 covers 16 residues. The CDR3 coding sequence is TGTGCCAGCACCTCAGGAGGGAGCGGGGCCACCGGGGAGCTGTTTTTT. Translated, it gives CASTSGGSGATGELFF.

This chain links TRBV7-9 with TRBJ2-5; the D gene is possibly TRBD2 (5 bases). There are 15 residues in the CDR3. Trimming removed 3 bases from V and 5 bases from J, with 16 bases in between. Per the germline V gene, CDR1 is SEHNR and CDR2 is FQNEAQ (reference sequence). The CDR3 DNA reads as TGTGCCAGCAGCTTGAGAGCGGCTTTGGAGGAGACCCAGTACTTC. This gives the protein CASSLRAALEETQYF. The whole variable domain, remainder taken from reference TRBV7-9 and TRBJ2-5, is DTGVSQNPRHKITKRGQNVTFRCDPISEHNRLYWYRQTLGQGPEFLTYFQNEAQLEKSRLLSDRFSAERPKGSFSTLEIQRTEQGDSAMYLCASSLRAALEETQYFGPGTRLLVL.

The sample holds one count of this clone. The chain employs TRBV18 and TRBJ1-1, with D possibly TRBD1 on 5 matching bases. Germline V gives CDR1 KGHSH, CDR2 LQKENI. With 0 bases removed from V and 0 bases from J, the gap between germline ends came to 8 bases. The CDR3 consists of 15 residues. CDR3 in DNA: TGTGCCAGCTCACCACCGGGGGGTATGAACACTGAAGCTTTCTTT. Residues: CASSPPGGMNTEAFF.

The chain joins TRBV2 to TRBJ1-3; D is ambiguous. This CDR3 region has 15 residues. The V end lost 4 bases, the J end lost 1 base, and 11 bases lay between the germline ends. In germline, CDR1 is SNHLY, CDR2 FYNNEI. CDR3 in amino acids: CASSGRAISGNTIYF. The CDR3 bases are TGTGCCAGCAGTGGCCGGGCCATATCTGGAAACACCATATATTTT.

V usage is TRBV30 and J usage is TRBJ1-2; D possibly corresponds to TRBD1 (5 bases). Between the trimmed V and J ends, which lost 2 bases and 4 bases, there was a span of 14 bases. Germline CDR1 GTSNPN, CDR2 SVGIG (reference sequence). The CDR3 extends over 14 amino acids. The DNA for the CDR3 is TGTGCCTGGAGTCCCCCGGGGACGGTCTATGGCTACACCTTC. Translating it yields CAWSPPGTVYGYTF.

This clone was seen a single time. The chain recombines TRBV11-2 with TRBJ1-6, with unresolved D. This CDR3 is 13 amino acids long. V lost 2 bases and J lost 9, with 8 bases in between. The germline V gene encodes CDR1 SGHAT and CDR2 FQNNGV. CDR3 sequence (DNA): TGTGCCAGCAGCTTACTCGCGGGTTCACCCCTCCACTTT. Its protein product is CASSLLAGSPLHF.

The chain is built from TRBV19 and TRBJ1-4; the D is unclear. The CDR3 totals 15 residues. Germline lookup yields CDR1 LNHDA and CDR2 SQIVND (reference sequence). Trimming took 4 bases from V and 3 from J, leaving 12 bases between them. The CDR3 DNA is TGTGCCAGTAGTACCTCGCTCGTGGCTAATGAAAAACTGTTTTTT. This codes for CASSTSLVANEKLFF.

This chain links TRBV5-1 with TRBJ1-2; 7 bases agree with TRBD1. J was trimmed by 7 bases and V by 0 bases; bases with no gene match: 3. From germline, CDR1 is SGHRS and CDR2 YFSETQ. The length of the CDR3 is 13 residues. The CDR3 protein is CASSLEGTVGYTF. CDR3 sequence (DNA): TGCGCCAGCAGCTTGGAGGGGACAGTTGGCTACACCTTC.

This rearrangement joins TRBV18 to TRBJ2-7, with 7 nucleotides matching TRBD1. Germline V lookup: CDR1 KGHSH, CDR2 LQKENI. Germline trimming cut 1 base from V and 0 bases from J; bases unmatched to any gene: 3. The CDR3 spans 15 residues. CDR3 amino acids: CASSPRQGDSYEQYF. CDR3 sequence (DNA): TGTGCCAGCTCACCACGGCAGGGGGACTCCTACGAGCAGTACTTC.

The gene calls are TRBV11-2 and TRBJ2-3; no definite D call. The ends were cut back, 5 bases at V and 0 bases at J, with 6 bases in the middle. The germline V gene has CDR1 SGHAT and CDR2 FQNNGV. This CDR3 region has 13 residues. The CDR3 bases are TGTGCCAGCAGCGGCGGCAGCACAGATACGCAGTATTTT. Translation: CASSGGSTDTQYF.

The rearrangement links TRBV5-1 to TRBJ2-2; D is uncertain. The germline V and J ends were trimmed by 1 base and 0 bases, with 10 bases remaining between them. This CDR3 comprises 16 residues. Germline CDR1 reads SGHRS; CDR2 reads YFSETQ. CDR3 protein: CASSLSLGSNTGELFF. CDR3 in DNA: TGCGCCAGCAGCTTGAGTCTAGGTTCGAACACCGGGGAGCTGTTTTTT.

The rearrangement joins TRBV6-5 to TRBJ2-3; 8 bases match TRBD1. CDR1 is MNHEY and CDR2 is SVGAGI in the germline V gene. V dropped 5 bases and J dropped 2; count of bases not matched to a gene: 6. The CDR3 contains 15 residues. Here the CDR3 DNA reads TGTGCCAGCAGTCCCGGGACAGGCTTCACAGATACGCAGTATTTT. This sequence encodes CASSPGTGFTDTQYF.

The rearrangement links TRBV5-4 to TRBJ1-1; D may be TRBD1 (5 bases). V dropped 5 bases and J dropped 3 bases, with 14 bases sitting between them. The CDR3 sequence is 14 residues long. CDR1 and CDR2 from the germline V gene are SGHNT and YYREEE (reference sequence). The CDR3 DNA reads TGTGCCAGCAGTTTTCCGGGACCCTACACTGAAGCTTTCTTT. Residues: CASSFPGPYTEAFF. The full variable domain, completed using reference TRBV5-4 and TRBJ1-1, is ETGVTQSPTHLIKTRGQQVTLRCSSQSGHNTVSWYQQALGQGPQFIFQYYREEENGRGNFPPRFSGLQFPNYSSELNVNALELDDSALYLCASSFPGPYTEAFFGQGTRLTVV.

The rearrangement uses TRBV6-1 and TRBJ2-5, with 7 nucleotides matching TRBD1. J lost 3 bases, V lost 4 bases, and 11 bases had no gene match. CDR3 length: 16 residues. Germline lookup yields CDR1 MNHNS and CDR2 SASEGT. The CDR3 nucleotides are TGTGCCAGCAGTGGGTACGGACAGGCGCGGAAAGAGACCCAGTACTTC. As protein: CASSGYGQARKETQYF.

This chain uses TRBV11-2 with TRBJ2-4; TRBD1 matches 7 bases. Germline-derived CDR1 and CDR2 are SGHAT and FQNNGV. Trimming cost V 7 bases and J 6 bases; bases outside gene matches: 6. CDR3 length: 13 amino acids. CDR3 coding DNA: TGTGCCAGCACCCAGCCAGGGGGAAACATTCAGTACTTC. It yields the protein CASTQPGGNIQYF.

V usage is TRBV3-1 (or the pseudogene TRBV3-2) and J usage is TRBJ1-4; D remains ambiguous. V was pared by 4 bases and J by 0 bases, with 9 bases between. There are 15 residues in the CDR3. The germline V gene encodes CDR1 LGHDT and CDR2 YNNKEL (reference sequence). CDR3 bases: TGTGCCAGCAGCCTCTGGGATACAACTAATGAAAAACTGTTTTTT. Protein: CASSLWDTTNEKLFF.

The chain is built from TRBV7-3 and TRBJ2-1, with 8 bases matching TRBD2. Germline trimming cut 4 bases from V and 0 bases from J; bases unmatched to any gene: 14. Germline CDR1 reads SGHTA; CDR2 reads FQGTGA. The CDR3 runs to 19 residues. The CDR3 DNA reads as TGTGCCAGCAGCTATCGGGGGGGCCCTTCGTTCAGCTCCTACAATGAGCAGTTCTTC. Amino acid sequence: CASSYRGGPSFSSYNEQFF. The entire variable domain, with the rest obtained from reference TRBV7-3 and TRBJ2-1, is as follows: GAGVSQTPSNKVTEKGKYVELRCDPISGHTALYWYRQSLGQGPEFLIYFQGTGAADDSGLPNDRFFAVRPEGSVSTLKIQRTERGDSAVYLCASSYRGGPSFSSYNEQFFGPGTRLTVL.

The rearrangement links TRBV30 to TRBJ2-4, with TRBD1 identical over 11 bases. This CDR3 has 18 residues. The ends lost 2 bases at V and 0 bases at J; junction bases unmatched: 9. Germline V gene data show CDR1 as GTSNPN and CDR2 as SVGIG (reference sequence). Written as DNA, the CDR3 is TGTGCCTGGAGTTTTCCGGACAGGGGGCGGGGAGCCAAAAACATTCAGTACTTC. It codes for CAWSFPDRGRGAKNIQYF.